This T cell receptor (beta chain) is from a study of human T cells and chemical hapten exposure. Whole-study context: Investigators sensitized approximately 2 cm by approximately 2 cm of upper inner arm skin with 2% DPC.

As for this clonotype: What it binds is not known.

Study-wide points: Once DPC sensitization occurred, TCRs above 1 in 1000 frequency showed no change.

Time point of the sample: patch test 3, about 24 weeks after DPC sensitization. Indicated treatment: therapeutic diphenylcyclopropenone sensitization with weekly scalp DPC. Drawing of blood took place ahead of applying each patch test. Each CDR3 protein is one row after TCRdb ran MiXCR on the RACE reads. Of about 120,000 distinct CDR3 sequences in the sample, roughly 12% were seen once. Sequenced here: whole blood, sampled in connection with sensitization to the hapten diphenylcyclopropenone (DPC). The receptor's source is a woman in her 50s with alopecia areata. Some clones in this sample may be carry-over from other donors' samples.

The CDR3: CSARDNSGVNTEAFF. CDR3 sequence (DNA): TGCAGTGCTAGAGATAATTCAGGGGTGAACACTGAAGCTTTCTTT. This chain connects TRBV20-1 to TRBJ1-1, with a possible D match to TRBD1 (6 bases). CDR1 is DFQATT and CDR2 is SNEGSKA in the germline V gene (reference sequence). This CDR3 has 15 residues. Between the trimmed V and J ends, which lost 0 bases and 0 bases, there was a span of 11 bases.